The text below deals with one T cell receptor beta chain. Its antigen is still unknown. The record originates from a study of OX40 agonist ivuxolimab in advanced cancers. Study overall: Given to patients was ivuxolimab, an agonistic anti-OX40 (CD134) antibody.

TCRdb's copy holds only in-frame clones and misses some; the assay was immunoSEQ multiplex PCR. The table has under 20,000 clones, around four fifths seen once. Whole-study results and caveats: Averaging showed that CD8+ T cells had more expanded clones than CD4+ did. Relatively little clonal expansion, among the lowest observed, appeared in partial responders at 0.1-3.0 mg/kg.

At baseline, cycle 4 day 1, and cycle 7 day 1, blood was sampled. This material consisted of CD4+ or CD8+ T cells sorted from blood, taken in a trial of the OX40 agonist ivuxolimab. This TCR derives from an adult with an advanced solid tumor such as melanoma, head and neck, liver or kidney cancer.

CDR3 bases: TGCAGCGTCGTGGGGGGCCAGCTCACAGATACGCAGTATTTT. Protein product: CSVVGGQLTDTQYF. The chain has TRBV29-1 and TRBJ2-3; D assignment may be TRBD1 or TRBD2 (6 bases each). The CDR3 length is 14 residues. The V gene's germline CDR1 is SQVTM and CDR2 ANQGSEA. Trimming stripped 6 bases from V and 2 bases from J, with 15 bases between.